These 19 T cell receptor beta chains were all obtained from the same sample, sequenced in a study of T cells in Graves' hyperthyroidism and ophthalmopathy. Regions amplified from RNA transcripts were the TCR beta CDR3 regions. RT-PCR in the first round (using the HTBI primer set) targeted the TCR CDR3. TCRdb re-called the multiplex PCR reads with MiXCR, one entry per CDR3 protein. The sample records around 380,000 distinct CDR3 sequences, roughly 13% being singletons. The specimen sequenced was blood. The receptors here all came from a man under 40 with Graves' hyperthyroidism that later progressed to Graves' ophthalmopathy.

This clonotype was recorded many times. V usage is TRBV12-3 or TRBV12-4 and J usage is TRBJ1-3; the match to TRBD1 covers 9 bases. The V and J ends lost 6 bases and 0 bases, in that order; junction bases with no gene match: 9. The CDR3 contains 17 residues. The CDR3 loop is CASSKRDRVTSGNTIYF. The CDR3 DNA reads TGTGCCAGCAGCAAACGGGACAGGGTTACCTCTGGAAACACCATATATTTT.

Many counts were recorded for this clonotype. This sequence joins TRBV6-2 or TRBV6-3 and TRBJ2-1; D not certain. This CDR3 spans 17 amino acids. Germline V CDR1 and CDR2: MNHEY, SVGEGT. The V and J ends lost 7 bases and 0 bases respectively, with 19 bases between them. CDR3 region: CASTMHAIKRSYNEQFF. The CDR3 bases are TGTGCCAGCACTATGCATGCTATCAAACGCTCCTACAATGAGCAGTTCTTC.

This clonotype was recorded at least ten times. The gene calls are TRBV12-3 or TRBV12-4 and TRBJ2-7; D is undetermined. The V gene lost 4 bases and the J gene lost 1 base, with 14 bases spanning the gap. The CDR3 has 15 residues. CDR3 loop: CASSSTNLRSYEQYF. The DNA of the CDR3 is TGTGCCAGCAGTTCCACGAACTTACGTTCCTACGAGCAGTACTTC.

The sample holds many counts of this clonotype. The chain couples TRBV5-7 to TRBJ2-7; 9 positions match TRBD1. TRBV5-7 has ORF status, its function being uncertain. The ends lost 3 bases at V and 5 bases at J; junction bases unmatched: 9. The CDR3 covers 15 residues. The CDR3, as DNA: TGTGCCAGCAGCTCGGGACAGGGCATTTTCCACGAGCAGTACTTC. Its protein product is CASSSGQGIFHEQYF.

The genes are TRBV6-1 and TRBJ2-1, with a tentative D call TRBD1 (7 bases). The length of the CDR3 is 12 residues. CDR1 and CDR2 (germline): MNHNS, SASEGT. V dropped 6 bases and J dropped 7 bases, with 10 bases sitting between them. The CDR3: CASRAGQNEQFF. CDR3 nucleotide sequence: TGTGCCAGCAGGGCGGGACAGAATGAGCAGTTCTTC.

This clonotype was seen repeatedly, ten times or more. The rearrangement joins TRBV27 to TRBJ2-1, with 9 bases lining up with TRBD2. Looked up from germline, CDR1 is MNHEY and CDR2 is SMNVEV (reference sequence). J gave up 5 bases and V 3 bases, and 5 bases lay outside the gene matches. The CDR3 has 15 amino acids. CDR3 bases: TGTGCCAGCAGTTTTCTAGCGGGATCCGACAATGAGCAGTTCTTC. This sequence encodes CASSFLAGSDNEQFF.

This clonotype has ten or more counts. The rearrangement uses TRBV11-2 and TRBJ2-2; the match to TRBD2 covers 14 bases. The V segment lost 1 base and the J segment 6 bases; nucleotides outside the gene matches: 1. This CDR3 has 16 residues. Germline CDR1 is SGHAT and CDR2 is FQNNGV. CDR3 coding DNA: TGTGCCAGCAGCTTAGCGGGACTAGCGGGGGCCGGGGAGCTGTTTTTT. This translates into CASSLAGLAGAGELFF.

V and J are TRBV30 and TRBJ2-3; D perhaps matches TRBD2 (5 bases). In germline, CDR1 is GTSNPN, CDR2 SVGIG (reference sequence). Trimming removed 2 bases from V and 11 bases from J, with 14 bases in between. CDR3 length: 12 amino acids. The chain's CDR3 is CAWSLLGEGQYF. CDR3 DNA sequence: TGTGCCTGGAGTTTATTAGGCGAGGGGCAGTATTTT.

The table lists this clonotype with many counts. The chain joins TRBV27 to TRBJ2-7; D remains unclear. CDR1 MNHEY and CDR2 SMNVEV come from the germline V gene (reference sequence). This CDR3 has 14 residues. Trimming stripped 0 bases from V and 2 bases from J, with 8 bases between. In DNA form, the CDR3 reads TGTGCCAGCAGTTTATCGTTCAGGACCTACGAGCAGTACTTC. Residues: CASSLSFRTYEQYF.

This clonotype has only a few counts. V gene TRBV5-1 combines with J gene TRBJ1-6; 9 nucleotides agree with TRBD1. Germline CDR1 and CDR2: SGHRS and YFSETQ. The V gene end was trimmed by 4 bases and the J gene end by 10 bases; junction bases not matched to a gene: 3. The CDR3 is 13 residues long. The CDR3 bases are TGCGCCAGCAGCGTGGACAGGGGATCACCCCTCCACTTT. Its translation: CASSVDRGSPLHF.

The chain is built from TRBV12-3 or TRBV12-4 and TRBJ2-1; possibly TRBD1 for D (5 bases). V was clipped by 3 bases and J by 15 bases, with 12 bases between them. This CDR3 is built from 11 residues. The CDR3 nucleotides read TGTGCCAGCAGTTTTGGGCAGGGCCCGTTCTTC. Its translation: CASSFGQGPFF.

The sample holds many counts of this clonotype. V is TRBV5-1 and J is TRBJ1-2; 7 bases fit TRBD1. The CDR3 contains 14 residues. V was pared by 5 bases and J by 4 bases, with 8 bases of the junction left unmatched. Per the germline V gene, CDR1 is SGHRS and CDR2 is YFSETQ. The CDR3 coding sequence is TGCGCCAGCAGATCCGGGACAGAAACCTATGGCTACACCTTC. Its translation: CASRSGTETYGYTF. The variable domain in full, with the rest retrieved from reference TRBV5-1 and TRBJ1-2, is KAGVTQTPRYLIKTRGQQVTLSCSPISGHRSVSWYQQTPGQGLQFLFEYFSETQRNKGNFPGRFSGRQFSNSRSEMNVSTLELGDSALYLCASRSGTETYGYTFGSGTRLTVV.

The chain has TRBV4-1 and TRBJ2-2; TRBD2 agrees at 7 bases. The CDR3 has 17 amino acids. Germline assignment: CDR1 MGHRA and CDR2 YSYEKL. Unmatched junction bases numbered 9, after V lost 2 bases and J lost 3 bases. The CDR3 bases are TGCGCCAGCAGCCAAAGTTGGGGGGGGTGGGACACCGGGGAGCTGTTTTTT. It is translated as CASSQSWGGWDTGELFF.

There are many counts of this clonotype. The chain couples TRBV20-1 to TRBJ1-1, with TRBD1 matching 8 bases. This CDR3 is 16 amino acids long. CDR1 and CDR2 from the germline V gene are DFQATT and SNEGSKA (reference sequence). V shed 4 bases, J shed 1 base, and the junction held 11 bases outside the gene matches. This CDR3 is CSAIQGAGLENTEAFF. DNA for the CDR3: TGCAGTGCTATTCAGGGGGCCGGTTTAGAGAACACTGAAGCTTTCTTT.

This clonotype was detected many times. The V call is TRBV15, the J call TRBJ1-3; D might be TRBD1 (6 bases). The V end was cut by 4 bases, the J end by 0 bases, with 7 bases between. CDR3 length equals 14 residues. The germline CDR1 and CDR2 sequences are LNHNV and YYDKDF (reference sequence). The CDR3 spells CATSNRASGNTIYF. For the CDR3, the DNA is TGTGCCACCAGCAACAGGGCCTCTGGAAACACCATATATTTT.

V gene TRBV4-1 combines with J gene TRBJ1-1; tentatively, D is TRBD1 (5 bases). The germline V gene encodes CDR1 MGHRA and CDR2 YSYEKL. This CDR3 is built from 15 residues. Trimming took 4 bases from V and 1 from J, leaving 13 bases between them. The DNA for the CDR3 is TGCGCCAGCAGCCGAGCACCTGGGGGGAACACTGAAGCTTTCTTT. Translation: CASSRAPGGNTEAFF.

This clonotype appeared many times. V usage is TRBV7-3 and J usage is TRBJ2-7; 7 bases fit TRBD2. The CDR3 totals 16 residues. Germline assignment: CDR1 SGHTA and CDR2 FQGTGA. The trim removed 0 bases at V and 0 bases at J, leaving 5 bases unmatched. Written as DNA, the CDR3 is TGTGCCAGCAGCTTAACCGGCGGGGAGGGCTCCTACGAGCAGTACTTC. Its translation is CASSLTGGEGSYEQYF.

In its sample, this clonotype was seen many times. The CDR3 DNA is TGTGCCAGCAGTTATATGGGACGCAGAAGAAACTATGGCTACACCTTC. Translating gives CASSYMGRRRNYGYTF. The chain employs TRBV6-1 and TRBJ1-2, with D possibly TRBD1 on 5 matching bases. The CDR3 runs 16 residues. The ends were cut back, 5 bases at V and 2 bases at J, with 18 bases in the middle. The germline V gene has CDR1 MNHNS and CDR2 SASEGT.

This clonotype came up a few times. The V gene is TRBV3-1, the J gene TRBJ2-7; 8 bases are shared with TRBD1. Germline trimming cut 5 bases from V and 6 bases from J; bases unmatched to any gene: 9. CDR1 and CDR2 (germline): LGHDT, YNNKEL (reference sequence). The CDR3 spans 14 residues. In DNA form, the CDR3 reads TGTGCCAGCAGCTCCGGGACAGGAATGGTCGAGCAGTACTTC. Its protein product is CASSSGTGMVEQYF.